This section outlines one T cell receptor beta chain sequence together with its context. Its antigen is as yet unknown. PCR used 60 Vbeta primers and 13 Jbeta primers. TCRdb keeps only in-frame clones here, not all; method: immunoSEQ multiplex PCR. The repertoire consists of under 200,000 clones, with around 77% occurring once and the leading ten covering roughly 2.3%. The sample belongs to a study of cytomegalovirus exposure and HLA in healthy donors. Study outcomes and limitations: In a later analysis, TCR beta V- and J-gene trimming was associated with a missense DCLRE1C variant. Earlier results showed most TCR beta V segments being productive about 87% or about 30% of the time.

Deletions cut 6 bases from V and 2 bases from J, with 17 bases between. Germline V CDR1 and CDR2: MNHNS, SASEGT. CDR3 length: 15 amino acids. The rearrangement links TRBV6-1 to TRBJ2-7; perhaps TRBD1 as D (6 bases). Material: PBMCs. The clonotype was recovered from a man in his 60s in good health and CMV-seronegative. CDR3 nucleotides: TGTGCCAGCAGCCAGAACAGGGAACCTACCTACGAGCAGTACTTC. Translation gives CASSQNREPTYEQYF.